The 24 T cell receptor beta chains in this list originate from one sample, sequenced in a study of pediatric ulcerative colitis. Using immunoSEQ multiplex PCR, the repertoire was profiled, and TCRdb retains in-frame clones only, with some absent. The sample has roughly 14,000 clones, 70% to 90% seen once. What was sequenced was blood. Source of these receptors: a boy younger than 18 with moderate ulcerative colitis.

The chain carries TRBV6-1 and TRBJ2-3, with 9 bases fitting TRBD1. The CDR3 length is 13 residues. V shed 4 bases, J shed 8 bases, and the junction held 4 bases outside the gene matches. The germline CDR1 and CDR2 sequences are MNHNS and SASEGT. CDR3 sequence reads: CASSVAGQGTQYF. The DNA for the CDR3 is TGTGCCAGCAGTGTTGCGGGACAGGGTACGCAGTATTTT.

This clone appeared a few times. The rearrangement joins TRBV5-6 to TRBJ1-2; 11 positions agree with TRBD1. This CDR3 contains 15 residues. V shed 4 bases and J 3 bases; nucleotides not matched to a gene: 5. CDR1 is SGHDT and CDR2 is YYEEEE in the germline V gene. CDR3 sequence reads: CASSPGQGAYYGYTF. For the CDR3, the DNA is TGTGCCAGCAGCCCCGGACAGGGGGCTTACTATGGCTACACCTTC.

The chain recombines TRBV21-1 with TRBJ2-1; TRBD1, the table's D call, was not compared with the DNA. TRBV21-1 is assigned pseudogene status. This CDR3 has 13 residues. CDR3 region: CASTTGVYNEQFF. Written as DNA, the CDR3 is TGTGCCAGCACCACAGGAGTCTACAATGAGCAGTTCTTC.

The CDR3 loop is CASVGAGCYEQYF. In DNA form, the CDR3 reads TGTGCCAGCGTCGGGGCGGGCTGCTACGAGCAGTACTTC. The chain has TRBV21-1 and TRBJ2-7. TRBV21-1 represents a pseudogene. The CDR3 runs to 13 residues.

This chain links TRBV27 with TRBJ2-1; no clear D gene. CDR1 and CDR2 from the germline V gene are MNHEY and SMNVEV (reference sequence). The CDR3 covers 11 residues. Trimming pared 5 bases from V and 3 bases from J, leaving 2 bases between. DNA for the CDR3: TGTGCCAGCAGTCTCTACAATGAGCAGTTCTTC. This codes for CASSLYNEQFF.

The rearrangement joins TRBV30 to TRBJ2-3; the match to TRBD1 covers 8 bases. Germline V lookup: CDR1 GTSNPN, CDR2 SVGIG (reference sequence). This CDR3 contains 16 residues. V was pared by 1 base and J by 3 bases, with 9 bases of the junction left unmatched. The CDR3 sequence is CAWSGAGGAGTDTQYF. The CDR3, as DNA: TGTGCCTGGAGTGGGGCAGGGGGCGCTGGTACAGATACGCAGTATTTT. The full variable domain, rest sourced from reference TRBV30 and TRBJ2-3, is SQTIHQWPATLVQPVGSPLSLECTVEGTSNPNLYWYRQAAGRGLQLLFYSVGIGQISSEVPQNLSASRPQDRQFILSSKKLLLSDSGFYLCAWSGAGGAGTDTQYFGPGTRLTVL.

V usage is TRBV5-1 and J usage is TRBJ2-1, with TRBD2 matching 11 bases. The CDR3 runs 15 residues. Unmatched junction bases numbered 3, after V lost 0 bases and J lost 7 bases. In germline, CDR1 is SGHRS, CDR2 YFSETQ. The CDR3, as DNA: TGCGCCAGCAGCTTGGTTAGCGGGAGGGAAAATGAGCAGTTCTTC. It specifies CASSLVSGRENEQFF.

The rearrangement joins TRBV14 to TRBJ1-1; D unresolved. The CDR3 sequence is 15 residues long. Germline CDR1 SGHDN, CDR2 FVKESK. V was shortened by 0 bases and J by 1 base, with 9 bases between the two germline ends. The CDR3 reads CASSQDARTNTEAFF. The CDR3 DNA is TGTGCCAGCAGCCAAGACGCACGGACGAACACTGAAGCTTTCTTT.

V and J are TRBV27 and TRBJ1-2; TRBD1 agrees at 8 bases. Trimming removed 6 bases from V and 8 bases from J; junction bases left unmatched: 11. CDR1 and CDR2 from the germline V gene are MNHEY and SMNVEV (reference sequence). CDR3 length: 14 residues. As DNA, the CDR3 is TGTGCCAGCAGAGAGGACAGGGCCCCTTGGGGCTACACCTTC. This encodes CASREDRAPWGYTF.

Turning to this clone: The sample holds other DNA sequences that translate to the same CDR3. J is TRBJ2-7 and V is TRBV18, with 8 positions matching TRBD1. CDR1 and CDR2 from the germline V gene are KGHSH and LQKENI. V gave up 3 bases and J gave up 3 bases; unmatched junction bases: 4. The length of the CDR3 is 14 residues. CDR3 amino acids: CASSPGTGNYEQYF. CDR3 nucleotide sequence: TGTGCCAGCTCACCCGGGACAGGAAACTACGAGCAGTACTTC.

The chain carries TRBV9 and TRBJ1-5; unclear D gene. Germline CDR1 is SGDLS and CDR2 is YYNGEE. The CDR3 is made up of 14 amino acids. V lost 3 bases and J lost 6, with 13 bases in between. The CDR3 coding sequence is TGTGCCAGCAGCGCCGACACTTCGGGTCAGCCCCAGCATTTT. Encoded protein: CASSADTSGQPQHF.

The V call is TRBV19, the J call TRBJ2-3; D unclear. The CDR3 spans 14 residues. The V end lost 8 bases, the J end lost 4 bases, and 16 bases lay between the germline ends. Germline V gene data show CDR1 as LNHDA and CDR2 as SQIVND (reference sequence). Here the CDR3 reads CASRSSARADTQYF. The CDR3 DNA reads as TGTGCCAGTCGGTCCTCGGCACGAGCAGATACGCAGTATTTT.

This chain uses TRBV13 with TRBJ2-7; no definite D call. In germline, CDR1 is PRHDT, CDR2 FYEKMQ (reference sequence). CDR3 length: 14 amino acids. With 2 bases removed from V and 0 bases from J, the gap between germline ends came to 8 bases. The CDR3 protein is CASSLSQSSYEQYF. As DNA, the CDR3 is TGTGCCAGCAGCTTATCACAGAGCTCCTACGAGCAGTACTTC. The whole variable domain, filled in from reference TRBV13 and TRBJ2-7, reads AAGVIQSPRHLIKEKRETATLKCYPIPRHDTVYWYQQGPGQDPQFLISFYEKMQSDKGSIPDRFSAQQFSDYHSELNMSSLELGDSALYFCASSLSQSSYEQYFGPGTRLTVT.

The rearrangement uses TRBV15 and TRBJ1-4; no reliable D call. V lost 7 bases and J lost 0, with 18 bases in between. The CDR3 consists of 17 residues. The germline V gene has CDR1 LNHNV and CDR2 YYDKDF (reference sequence). The CDR3: CATMEGAGFATNEKLFF. CDR3 DNA: TGTGCCACCATGGAGGGAGCGGGGTTTGCAACTAATGAAAAACTGTTTTTT.

The chain employs TRBV28 and TRBJ2-7; the match to TRBD1 covers 10 bases. The CDR3 length is 16 residues. Per germline, CDR1 MDHEN and CDR2 SYDVKM. J lost 6 bases, V lost 6 bases, and 14 bases had no gene match. The CDR3 DNA reads as TGTGCCAGCAGACCCAACGACAGGGGGCAAGTGAGCGAGCAGTACTTC. Protein product: CASRPNDRGQVSEQYF.

The chain is built from TRBV7-9 and TRBJ2-1; TRBD1 is a possible D gene (6 bases). Trimming pared 1 base from V and 8 bases from J, leaving 15 bases between. Germline V CDR1 and CDR2: SEHNR, FQNEAQ (reference sequence). The CDR3 extends over 15 amino acids. The CDR3 reads CASSLGTGKTHEQFF. CDR3 bases: TGTGCCAGCAGCTTAGGAACAGGGAAAACTCATGAGCAGTTCTTC.

Here the CDR3 reads CASTLRGNQPQHF. The CDR3 DNA is TGTGCCAGCACCCTGCGGGGGAATCAGCCCCAGCATTTT. The chain combines TRBV28 with TRBJ1-5; D may be TRBD1 (5 bases). The length of the CDR3 is 13 residues. The germline CDR1 and CDR2 sequences are MDHEN and SYDVKM. Trimming took off 7 bases at V and 4 bases at J, with 11 bases between the two ends.

The J gene is TRBJ1-1, the V gene TRBV29-1, with a tentative D call TRBD1 (6 bases). Trimming took 7 bases from V and 3 from J, leaving 15 bases between them. The CDR3 consists of 13 residues. Germline-derived CDR1 and CDR2 are SQVTM and ANQGSEA. The CDR3 here is CSARGGAHTEAFF. In DNA form, the CDR3 reads TGCAGCGCTCGGGGGGGGGCGCACACTGAAGCTTTCTTT.

This sequence joins TRBV5-1 and TRBJ1-2; D remains unclear. This CDR3 contains 13 residues. Germline CDR1 and CDR2: SGHRS and YFSETQ. Between the trimmed V and J ends, which lost 0 bases and 2 bases, there was a span of 5 bases. CDR3 loop: CASSLEGNYGYTF. The CDR3 DNA reads as TGCGCCAGCAGCTTGGAAGGGAACTATGGCTACACCTTC.

The gene calls are TRBV28 and TRBJ2-7, with D tentatively TRBD1 (6 bases). Trimming shortened V by 3 bases and J by 0 bases, and 9 bases separated the two germline ends. Germline CDR1 reads MDHEN; CDR2 reads SYDVKM. The CDR3 contains 14 residues. CDR3 DNA sequence: TGTGCCAGCAGTTTTTCGGGACACTCCTACGAGCAGTACTTC. This codes for CASSFSGHSYEQYF.

The chain links TRBV4-3 to TRBJ1-2, with D possibly being TRBD1 (5 bases). The CDR3 has 15 amino acids. The ends were cut back, 3 bases at V and 1 base at J, with 12 bases in the middle. The germline V gene has CDR1 LGHNA and CDR2 YSLEER. CDR3 coding DNA: TGCGCCAGCAGCCAGTTGCGGGACTTTAACTATGGCTACACCTTC. Translation gives CASSQLRDFNYGYTF.

The V call is TRBV10-2, the J call TRBJ2-1; 8 positions agree with TRBD2. The CDR3 consists of 15 residues. The ends lost 0 bases at V and 8 bases at J; junction bases unmatched: 6. CDR1 WSHSY and CDR2 SAAADI come from the germline V gene. As DNA, the CDR3 is TGCGCCAGCAGTGAGTCGGTAGCGGGGAAGGATGAGCAGTTCTTC. This sequence encodes CASSESVAGKDEQFF.

The gene calls are TRBV4-3 and TRBJ2-3; unclear D gene. CDR1 is LGHNA, CDR2 YSLEER, per germline. Trimming removed 0 bases from V and 2 bases from J, with 18 bases in between. The CDR3 totals 18 residues. In DNA, the CDR3 is TGCGCCAGCAGCCAAGAGTCGGCTACCGGCGGTAACACAGATACGCAGTATTTT. It specifies CASSQESATGGNTDTQYF.

The chain is built from TRBV21-1 and TRBJ1-1. TRBV21-1 is described as a pseudogene. The CDR3 totals 18 residues. CDR3 DNA: TGTGCCAGCAGCAAAGCGCAGACTCGGGGAGTGGTGAACACTGAAGCTTTCTTT. Translation gives CASSKAQTRGVVNTEAFF.